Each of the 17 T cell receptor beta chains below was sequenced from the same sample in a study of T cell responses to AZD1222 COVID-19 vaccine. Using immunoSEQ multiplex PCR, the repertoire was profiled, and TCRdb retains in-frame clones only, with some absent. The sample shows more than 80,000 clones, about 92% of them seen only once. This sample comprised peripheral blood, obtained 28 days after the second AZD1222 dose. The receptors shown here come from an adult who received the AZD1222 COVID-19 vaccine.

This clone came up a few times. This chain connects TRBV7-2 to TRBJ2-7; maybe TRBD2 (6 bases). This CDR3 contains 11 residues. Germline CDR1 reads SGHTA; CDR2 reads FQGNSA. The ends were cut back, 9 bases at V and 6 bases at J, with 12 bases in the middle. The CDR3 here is CARGGFIEQYF. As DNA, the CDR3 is TGTGCCAGGGGGGGTTTCATCGAGCAGTACTTC.

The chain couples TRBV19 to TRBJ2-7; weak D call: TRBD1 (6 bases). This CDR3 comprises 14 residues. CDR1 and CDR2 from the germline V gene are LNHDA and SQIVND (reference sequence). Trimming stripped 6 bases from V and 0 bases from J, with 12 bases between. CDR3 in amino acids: CASSDQGSSYEQYF. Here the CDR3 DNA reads TGTGCCAGTAGCGATCAGGGGAGCTCCTACGAGCAGTACTTC.

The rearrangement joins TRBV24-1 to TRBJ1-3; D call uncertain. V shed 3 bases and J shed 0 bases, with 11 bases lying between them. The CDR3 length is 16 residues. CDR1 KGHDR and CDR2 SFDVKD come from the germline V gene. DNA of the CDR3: TGTGCCACCAGTGATACCCGGCGGGACTCTGGAAACACCATATATTTT. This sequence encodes CATSDTRRDSGNTIYF.

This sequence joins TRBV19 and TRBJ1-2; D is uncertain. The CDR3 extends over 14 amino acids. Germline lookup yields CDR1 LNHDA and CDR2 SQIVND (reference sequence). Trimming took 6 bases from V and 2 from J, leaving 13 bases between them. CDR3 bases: TGTGCCAGTAGAGACCGACCGGGGAACTATGGCTACACCTTC. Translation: CASRDRPGNYGYTF.

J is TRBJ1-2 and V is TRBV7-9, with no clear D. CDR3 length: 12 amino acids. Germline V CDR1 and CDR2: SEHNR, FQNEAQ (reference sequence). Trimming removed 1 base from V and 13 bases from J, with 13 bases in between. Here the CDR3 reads CASSLGREEGTF. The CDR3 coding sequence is TGTGCCAGCAGCTTAGGACGGGAGGAAGGCACCTTC.

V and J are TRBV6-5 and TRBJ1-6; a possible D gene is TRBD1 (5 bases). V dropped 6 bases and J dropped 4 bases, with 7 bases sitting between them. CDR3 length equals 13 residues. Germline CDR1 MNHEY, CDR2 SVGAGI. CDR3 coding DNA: TGTGCCAGCAGACGACAGTATAATTCACCCCTCCACTTT. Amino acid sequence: CASRRQYNSPLHF.

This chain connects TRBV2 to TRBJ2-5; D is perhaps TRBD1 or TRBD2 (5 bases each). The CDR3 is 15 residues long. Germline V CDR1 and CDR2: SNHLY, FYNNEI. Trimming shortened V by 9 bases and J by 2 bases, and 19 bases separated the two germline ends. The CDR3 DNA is TGTGCCAGAAAGGCCTCCGGGACCCCTCAAGAGACCCAGTACTTC. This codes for CARKASGTPQETQYF.

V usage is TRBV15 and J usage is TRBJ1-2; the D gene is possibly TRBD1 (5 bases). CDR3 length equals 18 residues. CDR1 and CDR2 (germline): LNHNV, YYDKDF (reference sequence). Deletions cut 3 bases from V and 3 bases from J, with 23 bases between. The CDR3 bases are TGTGCCACCAGCAGTGACGGAGGGAGCAGGGCGATTCACTATGGCTACACCTTC. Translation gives CATSSDGGSRAIHYGYTF.

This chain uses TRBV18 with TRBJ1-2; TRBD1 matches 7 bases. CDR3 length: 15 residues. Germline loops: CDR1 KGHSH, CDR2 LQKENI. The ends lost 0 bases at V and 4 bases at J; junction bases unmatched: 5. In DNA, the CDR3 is TGTGCCAGCTCACCACCTTCCCAGGGGGGCTATGGCTACACCTTC. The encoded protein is CASSPPSQGGYGYTF.

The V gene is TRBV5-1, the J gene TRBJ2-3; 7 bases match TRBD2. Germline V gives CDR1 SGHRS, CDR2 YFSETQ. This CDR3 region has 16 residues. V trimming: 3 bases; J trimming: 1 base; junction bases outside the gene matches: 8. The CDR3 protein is CASSSAPGGGTDTQYF. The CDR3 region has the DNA TGCGCCAGCAGCTCGGCCCCGGGGGGAGGCACAGATACGCAGTATTTT.

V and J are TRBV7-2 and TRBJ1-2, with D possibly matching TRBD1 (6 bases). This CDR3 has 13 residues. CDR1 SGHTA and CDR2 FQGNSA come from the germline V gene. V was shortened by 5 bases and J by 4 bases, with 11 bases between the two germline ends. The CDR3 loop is CASSRQEVYGYTF. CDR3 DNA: TGTGCCAGCAGCCGACAGGAGGTCTATGGCTACACCTTC.

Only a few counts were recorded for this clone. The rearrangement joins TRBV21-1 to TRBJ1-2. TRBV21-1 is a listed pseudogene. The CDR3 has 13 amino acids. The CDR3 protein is CAGRGRAVYGYTF. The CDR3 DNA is TGTGCCGGGAGGGGCAGGGCCGTCTATGGCTACACCTTC.

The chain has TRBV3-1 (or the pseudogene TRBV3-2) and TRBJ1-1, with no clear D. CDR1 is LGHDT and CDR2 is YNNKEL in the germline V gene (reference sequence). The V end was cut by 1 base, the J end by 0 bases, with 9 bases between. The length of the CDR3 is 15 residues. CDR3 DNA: TGTGCCAGCAGCCAAGCGTCCAGCATGAACACTGAAGCTTTCTTT. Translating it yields CASSQASSMNTEAFF.

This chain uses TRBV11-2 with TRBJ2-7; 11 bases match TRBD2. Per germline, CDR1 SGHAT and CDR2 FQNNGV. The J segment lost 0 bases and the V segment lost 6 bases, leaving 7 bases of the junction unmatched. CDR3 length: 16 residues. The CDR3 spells CASSLTSGGFSYEQYF. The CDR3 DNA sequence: TGTGCCAGCAGTCTCACTAGCGGGGGCTTCTCCTACGAGCAGTACTTC.

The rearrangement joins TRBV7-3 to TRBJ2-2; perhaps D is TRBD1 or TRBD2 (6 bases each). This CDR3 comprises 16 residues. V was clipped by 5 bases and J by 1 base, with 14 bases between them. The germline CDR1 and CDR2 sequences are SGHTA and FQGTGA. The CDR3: CASSPAGGQNTGELFF. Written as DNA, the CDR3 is TGTGCCAGCAGCCCTGCCGGGGGACAGAACACCGGGGAGCTGTTTTTT.

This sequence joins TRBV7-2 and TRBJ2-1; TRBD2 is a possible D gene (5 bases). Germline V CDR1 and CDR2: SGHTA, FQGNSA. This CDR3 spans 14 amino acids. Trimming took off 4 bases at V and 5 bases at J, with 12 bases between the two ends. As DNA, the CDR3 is TGTGCCAGCAGCTCCGACTATTCCCACAATGAGCAGTTCTTC. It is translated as CASSSDYSHNEQFF.

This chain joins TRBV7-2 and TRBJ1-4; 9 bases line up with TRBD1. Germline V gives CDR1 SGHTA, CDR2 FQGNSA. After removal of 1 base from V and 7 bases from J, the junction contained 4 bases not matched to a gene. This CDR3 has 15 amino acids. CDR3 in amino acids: CASSLGGQGPEKLFF. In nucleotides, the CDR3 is TGTGCCAGCAGCTTAGGGGGACAGGGACCTGAAAAACTGTTTTTT. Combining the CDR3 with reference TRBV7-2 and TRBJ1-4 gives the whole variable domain GAGVSQSPSNKVTEKGKDVELRCDPISGHTALYWYRQSLGQGLEFLIYFQGNSAPDKSGLPSDRFSAERTGGSVSTLTIQRTQQEDSAVYLCASSLGGQGPEKLFFGSGTQLSVL.